Listed here is a single TCR beta chain. How the authors handled the data: Reference gene primer amplification yielded estimated nucleated cell counts. Sequencing used immunoSEQ multiplex PCR; TCRdb keeps in-frame clones, though not all of them. The V and J calls and clone size come from that table; D and trimming were worked out from the DNA. Of some 50,000 clones in the sample, about 90% were seen once. These data come from a study of blood T cell repertoires in COVID-19. Study-level background: Acute and convalescent COVID-19 specimens originated in the United States, Italy and Spain. Sample material is recorded as cDNA or gDNA derived from T cells, B-cell-depleted T cells, or PBMCs.

Trimming took 7 bases from V and 3 from J; bases not matched to a gene: 10. Germline values: CDR1 WSHSY, CDR2 SAAADI. The CDR3 sequence is 15 residues long. The receptor comes from an older man with active COVID-19. The chain is built from TRBV10-2 and TRBJ1-1, with 8 bases that match TRBD1. The sequencing input was peripheral blood. The CDR3 DNA reads as TGCGCCAGCATGAGGGCAGGGGGCTTAGACACTGAAGCTTTCTTT. It encodes CASMRAGGLDTEAFF.